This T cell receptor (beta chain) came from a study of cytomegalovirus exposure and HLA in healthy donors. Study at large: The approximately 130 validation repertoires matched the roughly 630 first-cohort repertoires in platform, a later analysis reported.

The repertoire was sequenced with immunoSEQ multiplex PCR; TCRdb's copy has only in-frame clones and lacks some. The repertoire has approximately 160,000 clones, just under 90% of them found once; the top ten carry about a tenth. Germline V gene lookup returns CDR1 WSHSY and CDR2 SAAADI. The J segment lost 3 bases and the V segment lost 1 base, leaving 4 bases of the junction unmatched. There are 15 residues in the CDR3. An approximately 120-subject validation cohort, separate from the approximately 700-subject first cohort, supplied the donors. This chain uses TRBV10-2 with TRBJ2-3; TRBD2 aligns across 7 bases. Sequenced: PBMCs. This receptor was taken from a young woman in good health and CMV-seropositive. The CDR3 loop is CASSEYAGETDTQYF. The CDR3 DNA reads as TGCGCCAGCAGTGAGTATGCGGGAGAGACAGATACGCAGTATTTT.